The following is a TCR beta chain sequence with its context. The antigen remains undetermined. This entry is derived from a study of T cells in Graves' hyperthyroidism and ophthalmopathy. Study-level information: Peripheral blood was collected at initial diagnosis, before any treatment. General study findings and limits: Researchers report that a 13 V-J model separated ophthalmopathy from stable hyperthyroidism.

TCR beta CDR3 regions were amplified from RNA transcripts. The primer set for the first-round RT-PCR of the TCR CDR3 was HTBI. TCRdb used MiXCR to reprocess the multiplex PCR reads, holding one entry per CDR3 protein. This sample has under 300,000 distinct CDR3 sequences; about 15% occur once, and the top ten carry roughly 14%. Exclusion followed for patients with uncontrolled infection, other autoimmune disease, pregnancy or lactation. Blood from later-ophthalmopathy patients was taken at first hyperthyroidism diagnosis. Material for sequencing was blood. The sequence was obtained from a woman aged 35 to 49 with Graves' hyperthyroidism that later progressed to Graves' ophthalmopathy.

CDR3 DNA sequence: TGTGCCAGTAGCCCTTCAGGGGCCTTCAATCAGCCCCAGCATTTT. Translated, it gives CASSPSGAFNQPQHF. This sequence joins TRBV19 and TRBJ1-5; D perhaps matches TRBD1 (6 bases). V dropped 6 bases and J dropped 3 bases, with 15 bases sitting between them. The germline CDR1 and CDR2 sequences are LNHDA and SQIVND (reference sequence). The length of the CDR3 is 15 residues.